The entry that follows covers one TCR beta chain sequence. V shed 2 bases, J shed 2 bases, and the junction held 5 bases outside the gene matches. Germline CDR1 SGHVS, CDR2 FQNEAQ. This CDR3 is built from 15 residues. These data come from a study of T cell changes during pregnancy in multiple sclerosis. Sequencing was performed with immunoSEQ multiplex PCR; in TCRdb, only in-frame clones are kept and a portion is missing. Of roughly 15,000 clones in the sample, 70% to 90% were seen once. This chain uses TRBV7-8 with TRBJ2-5; 7 nucleotides align to TRBD2. The sequences come from CD8+ T cells from peripheral blood mononuclear cells, collected in the second trimester of pregnancy. The receptor's source is a female donor in good health, enrolled as a control in a pregnancy study. The CDR3 DNA sequence: TGTGCCAGCAGCTTACTTAGCGGGCGACAAGAGACCCAGTACTTC. It encodes CASSLLSGRQETQYF.